The 17 T cell receptor beta chains below were found in one sample sequenced in a study of tumor and adjacent non-tumor tissue in lung cancer. A modified ARM-PCR protocol with three rounds of nested PCR amplified TCRbeta. A single record per CDR3 protein comes from TCRdb applying MiXCR to the multiplex PCR reads. The sample shows 65,000 to 75,000 distinct CDR3 sequences, 73% of them seen only once. The template was RNA from unsorted bulk tissue. Material for sequencing was lung tumor tissue. These receptors were taken from a man in his fifties or sixties with non-small cell lung cancer.

The sample holds one count of this clonotype. Relative to the germline gene, one junction end is altered; a read error may explain this. The genes are TRBV6-2 or TRBV6-3 and TRBJ1-1; maybe TRBD1 (6 bases). Germline V gives CDR1 MNHEY, CDR2 SVGEGT. The CDR3 is made up of 14 amino acids. CDR3 sequence (DNA): TGTGCCAGCAGCCGGACGGGGGGGGACACTGAAGCCTTCTTT. Its translation is CASSRTGGDTEAFF.

Worth noting for this clonotype: One end of the junction is discordant with germline, which a read error may explain. This sequence joins TRBV29-1 and TRBJ1-1, with unresolved D. From germline, CDR1 is SQVTM and CDR2 ANQGSEA. This CDR3 has 15 amino acids. CDR3 residues: CSVESMTGANTEVFF. CDR3 coding DNA: TGTAGCGTTGAATCGATGACGGGAGCGAACACTGAAGTTTTCTTT.

The chain has TRBV11-1 and TRBJ2-7, with D perhaps TRBD1 or TRBD2 (5 bases each). Germline V CDR1 and CDR2: SGHAT, FQDESV (reference sequence). This CDR3 spans 13 amino acids. V was trimmed by 6 bases and J by 3 bases, leaving 12 bases between them. The CDR3 coding sequence is TGTGCCAGCAGTCCCGGGGCGGGCTACGAGCAGTACTTC. Translation gives CASSPGAGYEQYF.

Remarks on this clonotype: A junction boundary mismatches the germline segment, possibly from a read error. The chain couples TRBV6-5 to TRBJ1-2, with D tentatively TRBD1 (5 bases). Germline assignment: CDR1 MNHEY and CDR2 SVGAGI. The CDR3 totals 14 residues. The CDR3 protein is CASRYTIGDYGYTF. The CDR3 nucleotides read TGTGCCAGCAGATACACGATTGGGGACTATGGATACACCTTC.

This clonotype was recorded once. Because the CDR3 is missing its conserved closing phenylalanine or tryptophan, this is likely a read error. The chain employs TRBV5-6 and TRBJ2-1; a weak D match, TRBD2 (6 bases). V lost 4 bases, J lost 4 bases, and 36 bases lay in between. Germline V gene sequence: CDR1 SGHDT, CDR2 YYEEEE. The CDR3 sequence is 22 residues long. CDR3 in DNA: TGTGCCAGCAGCCCGCCCCGGGGATCAAGGCTAGCGAGCCCGCTCCAATACAATGAGCAGTTCTTA. It codes for CASSPPRGSRLASPLQYNEQFL.

Comment on this clonotype: At one of its ends the junction is not consistent with the germline gene, which may arise from a read error. The gene calls are TRBV10-3 and TRBJ2-7; 12 nucleotides align to TRBD2. The CDR3 is 14 amino acids. Germline lookup yields CDR1 ENHRY and CDR2 SYGVKD. CDR3 DNA sequence: TGTGTCATCAATGAGTCGACTAGCGGGAGCGAACAGTACTTC. This sequence encodes CVINESTSGSEQYF.

This clonotype was picked up one time. The chain joins TRBV7-8 to TRBJ2-7; TRBD2 agrees at 7 bases. CDR3 length: 13 residues. The trim removed 10 bases at V and 7 bases at J, leaving 13 bases unmatched. Germline V gives CDR1 SGHVS, CDR2 FQNEAQ. CDR3 residues: CATTTGLDYEQYF. DNA for the CDR3: TGTGCCACCACTACCGGACTAGACTATGAGCAGTACTTC.

With regard to this clonotype: Germline is not matched at one junction end, which may reflect a read error. The chain joins TRBV20-1 to TRBJ2-6, with D perhaps TRBD2 (6 bases). In germline, CDR1 is DFQATT, CDR2 SNEGSKA (reference sequence). This CDR3 spans 14 amino acids. The CDR3 region is CSAVWDSGDNVLTF. As DNA, the CDR3 is TGCAGTGCGGTGTGGGACTCTGGGGACAACGTCCTGACTTTC.

The chain has TRBV11-3 and TRBJ2-3; weak D call: TRBD2 (5 bases). This CDR3 spans 16 amino acids. Trimming took off 4 bases at V and 5 bases at J, with 19 bases between the two ends. CDR1 is SGHNT, CDR2 YENEEA, per germline. The DNA of the CDR3 is TGTGCCAGCAGCTCTGGGCTAGCAGATAGTATAGATACGCAGTATTTT. As protein: CASSSGLADSIDTQYF.

The chain is built from TRBV20-1 and TRBJ2-1; no definite D call. V lost 7 bases and J lost 6, with 7 bases in between. This CDR3 spans 10 amino acids. CDR1 is DFQATT, CDR2 SNEGSKA, per germline (reference sequence). CDR3 region: CSVNGNEQFF. The CDR3 bases are TGCAGTGTTAATGGCAATGAGCAGTTCTTC.

This clonotype is a singleton in its sample. The chain links TRBV6-5 to TRBJ2-7; 7 nucleotides agree with TRBD1. V trimming: 0 bases; J trimming: 6 bases; junction bases outside the gene matches: 8. CDR1 is MNHEY, CDR2 SVGAGI, per germline. The CDR3 is 15 residues long. The CDR3 is CASSYSGDSTFEQYF. In DNA form, the CDR3 reads TGTGCCAGCAGTTACTCCGGGGACAGTACCTTCGAGCAGTACTTC.

This clonotype was counted a few times. The junction departs from germline at one end; a sequencing error may be responsible. V usage is TRBV5-4 and J usage is TRBJ2-1; 11 positions match TRBD2. The CDR3 is 16 residues long. CDR1 and CDR2 from the germline V gene are SGHNT and YYREEE (reference sequence). In DNA, the CDR3 is TGTGCCAGGAGCTCGGTTAGCGGGAGGGGGATCGATGAGCAGTTCTTC. Protein: CARSSVSGRGIDEQFF.

The chain joins TRBV20-1 to TRBJ2-1; possibly TRBD2 for D (6 bases). CDR1 and CDR2 from the germline V gene are DFQATT and SNEGSKA (reference sequence). There are 16 residues in the CDR3. Trimming stripped 5 bases from V and 2 bases from J, with 19 bases between. For the CDR3, the DNA is TGCAGTGCTCCCTCCCGTCGGAGGGGTACCTACAATGAGCAGTTCTTC. Protein sequence: CSAPSRRRGTYNEQFF.

In this sample, this clonotype turned up a few times. J is TRBJ2-5 and V is TRBV24-1, with a possible D match to TRBD2 (5 bases). Germline CDR1 is KGHDR and CDR2 is SFDVKD. The CDR3 totals 15 residues. V was shortened by 4 bases and J by 1 base, with 12 bases between the two germline ends. CDR3 sequence: CATSEFRGIQETQYF. The CDR3 coding sequence is TGTGCCACCAGTGAGTTCCGGGGAATCCAAGAGACCCAGTACTTC.

Concerning this clonotype itself: A read error may produce the germline difference seen at one junction end. The genes are TRBV29-1 and TRBJ2-3; 8 bases line up with TRBD1. Germline V gene data show CDR1 as SQVTM and CDR2 as ANQGSEA. The CDR3 has 12 residues. CDR3 sequence (DNA): TGCAGCGATGGACAGGGTGGAGATACGCATTATTTT. Protein: CSDGQGGDTHYF.

This clonotype was observed at least ten times. V usage is TRBV11-2 and J usage is TRBJ2-3; D not resolved. CDR3 length: 15 amino acids. The V gene lost 1 base and the J gene lost 5 bases, with 13 bases spanning the gap. Germline loops: CDR1 SGHAT, CDR2 FQNNGV. CDR3 nucleotide sequence: TGTGCCAGCAGCTTAGGGGGTCGGAGTGGAGATACGCAGTATTTT. Residues: CASSLGGRSGDTQYF.

The chain carries TRBV6-5 and TRBJ1-5; tentative D call: TRBD1 (5 bases). The CDR3 is 14 residues long. Trimming took 5 bases from V and 7 from J, leaving 15 bases between them. The germline CDR1 and CDR2 sequences are MNHEY and SVGAGI. This CDR3 is CASSRTIGEQPQHF. The DNA for the CDR3 is TGTGCCAGCAGTCGCACGATAGGGGAGCAGCCCCAGCATTTT.